Reported below is one T cell receptor beta chain. The source of the sample is a study of T cell clones after liver transplantation. Study at large: Graft-donor-reactive sequences were compared with third-party-reactive TCRbeta sequences from pre-transplant mixed lymphocyte reactions. Tolerant meant at least one year fully off immunosuppression without liver enzymes above twice normal.

Assay used: immunoSEQ multiplex PCR; TCRdb lists only in-frame clones, some missing. The sample has some 20,000 clones, 80% seen once. This CDR3 comprises 14 residues. Trimming removed 8 bases from V and 0 bases from J; junction bases left unmatched: 3. Per the germline V gene, CDR1 is ENHRY and CDR2 is SYGVKD. Sample: CD8+ T cells from blood, taken less than 50 months after liver transplant. This chain connects TRBV10-3 to TRBJ2-5; the match to TRBD1 covers 10 bases. The origin of this receptor is a human patient who received a liver transplant. Some T cells may originate from the graft donor. CDR3 in amino acids: CAIGTGAYQETQYF. The CDR3 nucleotides are TGTGCCATCGGGACAGGGGCGTACCAAGAGACCCAGTACTTC.